This note documents a single T cell receptor beta chain sequence. Its antigen is unidentified. Germline-derived CDR1 and CDR2 are SGHTA and FQGNSA. CDR3 length: 14 residues. With 0 bases removed from V and 7 bases from J, the gap between germline ends came to 7 bases. The sample belongs to a study of a mutant IDH1 vaccine in newly diagnosed glioma. Stated time point: week 11, during vaccination. Vaccine doses each comprised 300 ug of mutant IDH1 20-mer peptide, with topical imiquimod. Using immunoSEQ multiplex PCR, the repertoire was profiled, and TCRdb retains in-frame clones only, with some absent. The sample holds roughly 61,000 clones, 75% to 90% seen once.

Sequencing was performed on PBMCs, taken from a glioma patient whose treatment included an IDH1 peptide vaccine. The chain couples TRBV7-2 to TRBJ1-6; D may be TRBD1 (5 bases). This TCR was recovered from a man aged 50-59 years with glioma. The CDR3 DNA is TGTGCCAGCAGCTTAGCAGGGACCAATTCACCCCTCCACTTT. It translates to CASSLAGTNSPLHF. The entire variable domain, with the rest obtained from reference TRBV7-2 and TRBJ1-6, is as follows: GAGVSQSPSNKVTEKGKDVELRCDPISGHTALYWYRQSLGQGLEFLIYFQGNSAPDKSGLPSDRFSAERTGGSVSTLTIQRTQQEDSAVYLCASSLAGTNSPLHFGNGTRLTVT.